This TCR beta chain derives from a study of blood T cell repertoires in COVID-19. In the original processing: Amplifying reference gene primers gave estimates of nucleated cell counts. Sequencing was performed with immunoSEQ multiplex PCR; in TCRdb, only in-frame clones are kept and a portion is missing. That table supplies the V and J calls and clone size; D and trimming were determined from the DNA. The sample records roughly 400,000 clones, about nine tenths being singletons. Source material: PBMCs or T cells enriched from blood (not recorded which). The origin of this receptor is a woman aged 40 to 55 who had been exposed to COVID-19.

The CDR3 region is CASSLNWLNTEAFF. The DNA of the CDR3 is TGTGCCAGCAGCTTAAATTGGCTGAACACTGAAGCTTTCTTT. This chain links TRBV7-8 with TRBJ1-1; no firm D call. Germline V gives CDR1 SGHVS, CDR2 FQNEAQ. The V gene lost 2 bases and the J gene lost 0 bases, with 7 bases spanning the gap. The CDR3 runs 14 residues.